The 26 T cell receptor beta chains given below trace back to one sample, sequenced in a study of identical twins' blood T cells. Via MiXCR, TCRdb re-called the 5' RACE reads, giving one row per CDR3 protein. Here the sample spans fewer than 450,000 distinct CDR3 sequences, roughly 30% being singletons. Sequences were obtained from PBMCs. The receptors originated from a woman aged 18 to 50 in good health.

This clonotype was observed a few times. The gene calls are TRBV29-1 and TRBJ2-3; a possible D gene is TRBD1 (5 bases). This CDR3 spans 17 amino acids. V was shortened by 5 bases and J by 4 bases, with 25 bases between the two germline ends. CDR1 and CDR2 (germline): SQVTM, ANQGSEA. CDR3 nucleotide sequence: TGCAGCGTTTATCGTTACCAATCCCGGATGGGGCCAGATACGCAGTATTTT. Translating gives CSVYRYQSRMGPDTQYF.

The CDR3 DNA follows: TGTGCCAGCAGTTTTATGCTCTATGGCTACACCTTC. Translated, it gives CASSFMLYGYTF. V gene TRBV12-3 or TRBV12-4 combines with J gene TRBJ1-2; D is unclear. This CDR3 has 12 residues. V lost 3 bases, J lost 4 bases, and 6 bases lay in between.

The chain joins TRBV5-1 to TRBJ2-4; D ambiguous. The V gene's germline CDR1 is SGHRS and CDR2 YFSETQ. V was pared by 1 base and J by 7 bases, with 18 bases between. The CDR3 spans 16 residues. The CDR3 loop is CASSLLPGLGINIQYF. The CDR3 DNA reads TGCGCCAGCAGCTTGCTTCCTGGGTTGGGTATCAACATTCAGTACTTC. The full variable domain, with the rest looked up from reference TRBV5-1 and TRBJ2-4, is KAGVTQTPRYLIKTRGQQVTLSCSPISGHRSVSWYQQTPGQGLQFLFEYFSETQRNKGNFPGRFSGRQFSNSRSEMNVSTLELGDSALYLCASSLLPGLGINIQYFGAGTRLSVL.

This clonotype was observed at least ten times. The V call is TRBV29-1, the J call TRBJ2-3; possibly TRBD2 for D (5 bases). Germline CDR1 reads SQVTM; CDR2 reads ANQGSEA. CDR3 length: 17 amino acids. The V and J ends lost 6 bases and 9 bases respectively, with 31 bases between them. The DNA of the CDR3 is TGCAGCGTAAGACTAACCATCCCGAGAAAGACCACGGTCACGCAGTATTTT. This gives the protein CSVRLTIPRKTTVTQYF.

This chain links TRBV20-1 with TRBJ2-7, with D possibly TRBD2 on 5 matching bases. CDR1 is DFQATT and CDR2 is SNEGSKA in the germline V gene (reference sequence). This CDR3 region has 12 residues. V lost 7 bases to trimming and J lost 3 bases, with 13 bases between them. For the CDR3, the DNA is TGCAGTGGGTCTAGCAGCCTCTACGAGCAGTACTTC. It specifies CSGSSSLYEQYF.

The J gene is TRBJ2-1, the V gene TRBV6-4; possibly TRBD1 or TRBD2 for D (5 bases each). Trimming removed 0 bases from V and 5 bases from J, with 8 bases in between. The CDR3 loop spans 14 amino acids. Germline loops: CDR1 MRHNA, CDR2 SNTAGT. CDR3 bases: TGTGCCAGCAGTGACTCGGGGACCAACAATGAGCAGTTCTTC. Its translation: CASSDSGTNNEQFF.

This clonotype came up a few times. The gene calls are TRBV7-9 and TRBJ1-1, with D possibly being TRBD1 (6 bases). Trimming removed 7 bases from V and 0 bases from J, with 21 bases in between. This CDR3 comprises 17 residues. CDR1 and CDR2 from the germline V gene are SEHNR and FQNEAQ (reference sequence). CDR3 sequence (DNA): TGTGCCAGCACGAGATGGGCCGGTCAGGGGTTGAACACTGAAGCTTTCTTT. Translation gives CASTRWAGQGLNTEAFF. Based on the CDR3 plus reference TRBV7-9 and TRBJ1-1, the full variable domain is DTGVSQNPRHKITKRGQNVTFRCDPISEHNRLYWYRQTLGQGPEFLTYFQNEAQLEKSRLLSDRFSAERPKGSFSTLEIQRTEQGDSAMYLCASTRWAGQGLNTEAFFGQGTRLTVV.

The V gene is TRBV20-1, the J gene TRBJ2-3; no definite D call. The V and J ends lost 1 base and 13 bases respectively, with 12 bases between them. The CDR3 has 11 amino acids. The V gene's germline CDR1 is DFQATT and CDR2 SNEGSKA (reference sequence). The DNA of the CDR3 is TGCAGTGCTAGAGTCCCCATTACCGAGTATTTT. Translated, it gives CSARVPITEYF.

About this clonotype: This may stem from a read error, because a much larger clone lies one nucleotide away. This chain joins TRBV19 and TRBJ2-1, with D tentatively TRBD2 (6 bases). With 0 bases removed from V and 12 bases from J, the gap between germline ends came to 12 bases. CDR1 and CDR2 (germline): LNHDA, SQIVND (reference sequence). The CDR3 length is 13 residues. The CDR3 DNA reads TGTGCCAGTAGTATAGACACTCTGGGAGGGCAGTTCTTC. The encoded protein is CASSIDTLGGQFF.

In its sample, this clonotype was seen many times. The CDR3 DNA sequence: TGTGCCAGCAACCCCATGAACACCGGGGAGCTGTTTTTT. Its protein product is CASNPMNTGELFF. This chain links TRBV2 with TRBJ2-2, with no clear D. The ends were cut back, 7 bases at V and 1 base at J, with 7 bases in the middle. Germline V gene data show CDR1 as SNHLY and CDR2 as FYNNEI. CDR3 size: 13 residues.

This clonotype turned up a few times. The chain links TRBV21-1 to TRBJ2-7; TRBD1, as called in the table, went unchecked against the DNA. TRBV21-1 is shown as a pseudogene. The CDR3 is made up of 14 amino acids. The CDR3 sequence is CASTNRGSSYEQYF. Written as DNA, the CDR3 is TGTGCCAGCACCAACAGGGGATCGTCCTACGAGCAGTACTTC.

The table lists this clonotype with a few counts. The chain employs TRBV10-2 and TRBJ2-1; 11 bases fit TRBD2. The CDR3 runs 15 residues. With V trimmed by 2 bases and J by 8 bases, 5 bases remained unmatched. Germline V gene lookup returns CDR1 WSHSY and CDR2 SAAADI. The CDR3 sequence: CASSEPSGRFYEQFF. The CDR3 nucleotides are TGCGCCAGCAGTGAGCCTAGCGGGAGGTTCTATGAGCAGTTCTTC.

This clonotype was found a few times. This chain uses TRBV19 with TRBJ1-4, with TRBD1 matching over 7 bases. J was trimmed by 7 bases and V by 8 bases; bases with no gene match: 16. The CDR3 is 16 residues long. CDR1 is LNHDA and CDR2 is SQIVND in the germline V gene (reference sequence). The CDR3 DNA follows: TGTGCCAGTGGTCGTCTTATGACAGGGCGAGGTGAAAAACTGTTTTTT. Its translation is CASGRLMTGRGEKLFF.

For the CDR3, the DNA is TGTGCCAGCAGCTTAACTCGCCCAGGGAGGAACACTGAAGCTTTCTTT. Residues: CASSLTRPGRNTEAFF. The J gene is TRBJ1-1, the V gene TRBV7-2, with D perhaps matching TRBD1 (5 bases). CDR1 is SGHTA, CDR2 FQGNSA, per germline. V was clipped by 2 bases and J by 1 base, with 14 bases between them. The CDR3 totals 16 residues.

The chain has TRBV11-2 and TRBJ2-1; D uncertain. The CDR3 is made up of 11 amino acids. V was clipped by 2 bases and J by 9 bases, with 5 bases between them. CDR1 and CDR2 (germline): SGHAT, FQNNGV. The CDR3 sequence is CASSLSFEQFF. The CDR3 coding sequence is TGTGCCAGCAGCTTATCGTTTGAGCAGTTCTTC.

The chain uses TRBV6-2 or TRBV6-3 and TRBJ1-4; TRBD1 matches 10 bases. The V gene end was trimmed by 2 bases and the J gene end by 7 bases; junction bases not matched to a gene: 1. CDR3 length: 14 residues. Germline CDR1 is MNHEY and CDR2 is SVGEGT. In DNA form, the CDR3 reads TGTGCCAGCAGTTACGGGACAGGGGTTGAAAAACTGTTTTTT. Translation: CASSYGTGVEKLFF.

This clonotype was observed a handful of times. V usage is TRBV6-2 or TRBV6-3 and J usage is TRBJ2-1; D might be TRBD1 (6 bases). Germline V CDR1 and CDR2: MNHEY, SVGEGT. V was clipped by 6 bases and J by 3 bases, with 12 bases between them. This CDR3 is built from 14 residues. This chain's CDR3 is CASSQRQDYNEQFF. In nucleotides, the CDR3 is TGTGCCAGCAGCCAGAGACAGGACTACAATGAGCAGTTCTTC.

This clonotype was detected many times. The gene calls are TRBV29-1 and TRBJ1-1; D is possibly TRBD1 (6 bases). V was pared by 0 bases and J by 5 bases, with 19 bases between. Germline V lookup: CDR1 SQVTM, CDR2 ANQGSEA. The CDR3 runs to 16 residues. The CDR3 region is CSVEDPTGAVFTEAFF. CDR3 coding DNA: TGCAGCGTTGAAGACCCCACGGGGGCGGTATTTACTGAAGCTTTCTTT.

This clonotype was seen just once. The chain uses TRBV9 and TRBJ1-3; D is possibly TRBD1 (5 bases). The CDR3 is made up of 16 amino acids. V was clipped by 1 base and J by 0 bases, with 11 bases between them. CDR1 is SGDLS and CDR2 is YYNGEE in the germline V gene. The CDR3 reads CASSVRGKYSGNTIYF. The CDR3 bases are TGTGCCAGCAGCGTACGGGGGAAGTACTCTGGAAACACCATATATTTT.

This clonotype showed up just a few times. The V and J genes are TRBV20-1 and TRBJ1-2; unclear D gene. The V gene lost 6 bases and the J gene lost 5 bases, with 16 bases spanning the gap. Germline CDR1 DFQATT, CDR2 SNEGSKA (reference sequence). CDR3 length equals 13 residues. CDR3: CSAHPGTGYGYTF. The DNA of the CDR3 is TGCAGTGCCCACCCAGGTACGGGATATGGCTACACCTTC.

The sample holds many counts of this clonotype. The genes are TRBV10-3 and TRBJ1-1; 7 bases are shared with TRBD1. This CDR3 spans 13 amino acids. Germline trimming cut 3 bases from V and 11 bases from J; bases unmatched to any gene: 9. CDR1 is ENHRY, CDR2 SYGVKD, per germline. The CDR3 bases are TGTGCCATCAGTGATGAGGGGGCTCCTTCGGCTTTCTTT. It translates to CAISDEGAPSAFF.

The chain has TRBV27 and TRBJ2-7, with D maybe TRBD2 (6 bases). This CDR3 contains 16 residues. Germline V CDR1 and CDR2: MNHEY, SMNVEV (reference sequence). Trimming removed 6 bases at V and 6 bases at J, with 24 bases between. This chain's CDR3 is CASSQAYSGTPGEQYF. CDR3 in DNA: TGTGCCAGCAGCCAAGCCTATAGCGGAACTCCAGGCGAGCAGTACTTC.

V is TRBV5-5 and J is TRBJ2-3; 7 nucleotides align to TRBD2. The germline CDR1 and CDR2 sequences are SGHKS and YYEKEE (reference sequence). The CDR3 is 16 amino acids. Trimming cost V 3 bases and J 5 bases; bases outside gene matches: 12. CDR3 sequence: CASSSPSGTLQDTQYF. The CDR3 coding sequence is TGTGCCAGCAGCTCCCCGAGCGGGACTCTCCAAGATACGCAGTATTTT.

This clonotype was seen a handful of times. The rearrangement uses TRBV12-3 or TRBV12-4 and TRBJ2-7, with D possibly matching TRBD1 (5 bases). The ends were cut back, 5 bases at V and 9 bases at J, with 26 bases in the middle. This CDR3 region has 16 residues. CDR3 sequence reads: CASSTDRPYPPVGQYF. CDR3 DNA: TGTGCCAGCAGTACTGACAGACCTTACCCTCCCGTTGGGCAGTACTTC.

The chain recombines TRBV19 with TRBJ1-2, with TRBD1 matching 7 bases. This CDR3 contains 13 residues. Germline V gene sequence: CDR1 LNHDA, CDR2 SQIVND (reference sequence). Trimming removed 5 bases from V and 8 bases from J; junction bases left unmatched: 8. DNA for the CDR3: TGTGCCAGTAGTGGGGACTACAGGGGCGGCTACACCTTC. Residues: CASSGDYRGGYTF.

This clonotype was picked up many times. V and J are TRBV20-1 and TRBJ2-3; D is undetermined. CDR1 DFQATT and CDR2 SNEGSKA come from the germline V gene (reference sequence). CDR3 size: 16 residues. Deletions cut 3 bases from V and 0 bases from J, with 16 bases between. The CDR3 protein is CSASDFRATSTDTQYF. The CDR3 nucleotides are TGCAGTGCTAGTGATTTCCGGGCTACTAGCACAGATACGCAGTATTTT.